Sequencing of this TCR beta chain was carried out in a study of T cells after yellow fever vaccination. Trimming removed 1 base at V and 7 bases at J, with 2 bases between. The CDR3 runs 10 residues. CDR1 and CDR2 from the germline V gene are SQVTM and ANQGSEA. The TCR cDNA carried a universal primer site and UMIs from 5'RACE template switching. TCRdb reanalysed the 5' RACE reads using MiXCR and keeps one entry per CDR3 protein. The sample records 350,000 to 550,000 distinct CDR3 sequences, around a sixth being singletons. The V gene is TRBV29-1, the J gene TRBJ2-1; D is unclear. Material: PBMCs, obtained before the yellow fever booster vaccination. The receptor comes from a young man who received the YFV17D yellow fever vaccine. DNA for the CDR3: TGCAGCGTTGAAGGAAATGAGCAGTTCTTC. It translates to CSVEGNEQFF.